This entry concerns a single TCR beta chain. The record originates from a study of T-cell reconstitution after alpha-beta-depleted transplantation in children. CDR3 length: 17 amino acids. V lost 6 bases and J lost 0, with 15 bases in between. Germline V gene data show CDR1 as MNHNS and CDR2 as SASEGT. Unique molecular identifiers tagged the TCRbeta library. TCRdb re-called the PCR reads with MiXCR, one entry per CDR3 protein. The sample has more than 550,000 distinct CDR3 sequences; more than 9% are singletons. This receptor was taken from a human donor who donated a stem cell graft to a child with acute myeloid leukemia. The sample in question was PBMCs from the stem cell graft donor, obtained from the stem cell graft. This chain links TRBV6-1 with TRBJ2-6; D gene ambiguous. The CDR3: CASSRTTGSSGANVLTF. The DNA of the CDR3 is TGTGCCAGCAGCCGGACCACCGGATCCTCTGGGGCCAACGTCCTGACTTTC.